This TCR beta chain derives from a study of cytomegalovirus exposure and HLA in healthy donors. Across the whole study: Across 350 to 500 genotyped donors, about 81% landed in the Caucasian-associated ancestry cluster.

Primers for the PCR totalled 60 Vbeta and 13 Jbeta. Clones were read by immunoSEQ multiplex PCR, and TCRdb kept only the in-frame ones, dropping some. Counted here are more than 140,000 clones, around 65% occurring once; the ten biggest clones make up 3%. Everyone who donated was a healthy bone marrow donor. J gave up 3 bases and V 6 bases, and 5 bases lay outside the gene matches. Per the germline V gene, CDR1 is MNHEY and CDR2 is SMNVEV (reference sequence). This CDR3 is 14 amino acids long. Sample: PBMCs. The chain has TRBV27 and TRBJ1-3; 7 bases match TRBD1. The sequence derives from a woman aged 25 to 39 in good health and CMV-seropositive. The DNA of the CDR3 is TGTGCCAGCAGCCCGGGACAGCTTGGAAACACCATATATTTT. Its protein product is CASSPGQLGNTIYF.